Below, one TCR beta chain is given with its context. The germline gene is not matched at one end of the junction; a read error may be the cause. The entry originates in a study of blood T cell repertoires in COVID-19. For the study at large: Samples representing acute and convalescent COVID-19 were sourced from the United States, Italy and Spain. Sources were T cells, B-cell-depleted T cells, or PBMCs; the material itself was cDNA or gDNA.

While infection was still active, Seattle patients were enrolled and then followed longitudinally. Germline CDR1 is KGHSH and CDR2 is LQKENI. This CDR3 region has 18 residues. In the original processing: Estimation of nucleated cell counts relied on the amplification of reference gene primers. Some clones are missing from TCRdb's copy, which holds only in-frame ones; the method was immunoSEQ multiplex PCR. V, J and clone size are those of that table, while D and trimming were read from the DNA. The sample records under 350,000 clones, roughly 90% being singletons. J is TRBJ2-2 and V is TRBV18; TRBD1 matches 8 bases. The TCR originated in a woman aged 25 to 39 with COVID-19, enrolled during active disease. The sequenced material came from peripheral blood. The CDR3 spells CASSPKWTGMANTGELFF. CDR3 nucleotides: TGTGCCAGTTCACCAAAGTGGACAGGGATGGCGAACACCGGGGAGCTGTTTTTT.